This T cell receptor (beta chain) was sequenced in a study of blood T cells in healthy people across ages. PCR was performed a second time for about 6 to 11 cycles using a sample-barcoded 5' primer and a J-beta primer mix. TCRdb ran MiXCR on the 5' RACE reads and lists one entry per CDR3 protein. The table lists about 1.5 million distinct CDR3 sequences, about 45% of them singletons. CDR1 and CDR2 (germline): DFQATT, SNEGSKA (reference sequence). This CDR3 region has 13 residues. Deletions cut 0 bases from V and 6 bases from J, with 9 bases between. Material for sequencing was blood. The receptor's source is a woman in her late teens or twenties in good health. The rearrangement links TRBV20-1 to TRBJ2-4, with D unclear. CDR3 amino acids: CSARETVLNIQYF. CDR3 coding DNA: TGCAGTGCTAGAGAGACGGTCCTAAACATTCAGTACTTC.